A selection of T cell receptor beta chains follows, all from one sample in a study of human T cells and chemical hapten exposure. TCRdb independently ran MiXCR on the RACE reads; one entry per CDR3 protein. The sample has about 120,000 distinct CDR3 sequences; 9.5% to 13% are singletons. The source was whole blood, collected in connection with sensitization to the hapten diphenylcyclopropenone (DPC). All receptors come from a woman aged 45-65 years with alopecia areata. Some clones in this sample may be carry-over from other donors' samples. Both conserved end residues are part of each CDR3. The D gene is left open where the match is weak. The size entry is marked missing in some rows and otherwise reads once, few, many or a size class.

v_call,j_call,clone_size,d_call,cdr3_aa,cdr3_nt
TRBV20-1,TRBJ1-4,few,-,CSARDQGQDNEKLFF,TGCAGTGCTAGAGATCAGGGGCAGGATAATGAAAAACTGTTTTTT
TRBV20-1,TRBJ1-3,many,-,CSARPRRSSGNTIYF,TGCAGTGCTAGGCCCAGGAGGAGCTCTGGAAACACCATATATTTT
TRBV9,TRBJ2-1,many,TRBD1,CARDRDEQFF,TGTGCCAGAGACAGGGATGAGCAGTTCTTC
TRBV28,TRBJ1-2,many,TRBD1,CASSFPRGNYGYTF,TGTGCCAGCAGTTTTCCCAGGGGGAACTATGGCTACACCTTC
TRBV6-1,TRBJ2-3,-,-,CASSGTASTDTQYF,TGTGCCAGCAGTGGGACAGCGAGCACAGATACGCAGTATTTT
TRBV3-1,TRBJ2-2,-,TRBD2,CASSQSARGRSRSEAGELFF,TGTGCCAGCAGCCAATCGGCTCGCGGGAGATCTCGAAGCGAAGCCGGGGAGCTGTTTTTT
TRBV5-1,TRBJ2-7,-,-,CASSLETSRQYF,TGCGCCAGCAGCTTGGAGACCTCAAGGCAGTACTTC
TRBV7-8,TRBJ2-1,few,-,CASSSRAPSEQFF,TGTGCCAGCAGCTCCCGGGCCCCCAGCGAGCAGTTCTTC
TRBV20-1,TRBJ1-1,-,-,CSARGRDLRSTEAFF,TGCAGTGCTAGAGGTCGGGACTTAAGATCCACTGAAGCTTTCTTT
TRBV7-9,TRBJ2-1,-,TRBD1,CATPRTGGTYNEQFF,TGTGCCACCCCAAGGACAGGGGGTACCTACAATGAGCAGTTCTTC
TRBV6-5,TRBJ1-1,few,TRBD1,CASTRGLRMNTEAFF,TGTGCCAGCACCAGGGGGCTTCGAATGAACACTGAAGCTTTCTTT
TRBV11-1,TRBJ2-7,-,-,CASSLWGEAYEQYF,TGTGCCAGCAGCCTCTGGGGGGAGGCCTACGAGCAGTACTTC
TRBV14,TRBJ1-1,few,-,CASSQVRVNTEAFF,TGTGCCAGCAGCCAAGTTCGAGTGAACACTGAAGCTTTCTTT